The entry below gives a single T cell receptor (beta chain) sequence along with its context. In this sample, this clonotype turned up many times. No antigen is known for it. Per-nucleotide qualities are absent, and no much larger clonotype sits a single base away. The treatment or condition label, read with the paper, signifies: in vitro stimulation with specific CMV peptide epitopes to enrich CMV-specific T cells. Sequencing was performed on an Illumina HiSeq 1500. TCRdb handled the public reads itself, with Q25 trimming in fastp and clone calling in MiXCR, and kept productive beta chains. Each entry is one CDR3 protein sequence, shown with its most common DNA and genes. This sample is represented by approximately 1,000,000 distinct CDR3 sequences; around 31% of them were singletons. About 14% of the sample is taken by the ten largest. This sample is drawn from a study of T cell repertoires in cytomegalovirus infection (dated by TCRdb to 2018 to 2020). Regarding the study in general: Alongside well-studied HLA-B-restricted epitopes, the peptide stimulations were aimed at recently identified HLA-C-restricted CMV epitopes, whose presentation resists viral immunomodulation. Because public TCR beta signatures pointed to carriage of CMV infection together with the matching HLA type, the HLA type of each donor mattered for the analysis. General conclusions and limits of the study: The ex vivo response was dominated by HLA-C-restricted CMV-specific TCR beta clonotypes, which also provided the single most frequent clonotype in two of eight donors. In both this cohort and an independent cohort of some 370 donors, the cumulative frequency of public TCR beta family members distinguished carriers of CMV infection plus the relevant HLA type.

The CDR3 has 15 amino acids, counting the end cysteine and phenylalanine. Just the 45-base CDR3 DNA is kept, in frame starting at base 1. Between the V and J ends, shortened by 2 bases and 2 bases respectively, the junction contains 12 bases. Recombination linked TRBV12-3 or TRBV12-4 to TRBJ2-5; the D gene assignment is perhaps TRBD1 or TRBD2, with each matching 5 bases. This sample comprised cultured CD8+ T cells from PBMCs, obtained from culture after CMV antigen stimulation. The clonotype comes from a human donor in good health (CMV status not recorded). Some clones in this sample may be carry-over from other donors' samples. CDR3 region: CASSLTGTAQETQYF. The DNA sequence follows: TGTGCCAGCAGTTTAACTGGGACCGCACAAGAGACCCAGTACTTC.